The clone carrying this TCR beta chain showed up just a few times. TCRdb re-analysed the 5' RACE reads in MiXCR, keeping a single row per CDR3 protein. Of about 80,000 distinct CDR3 sequences listed, about 14% are singletons. The sample is drawn from a study of early T cells in non-severe SARS-CoV-2 infection. CDR3 length equals 16 residues. Germline CDR1 MGHDK, CDR2 SYGVNS. V lost 6 bases and J 2 bases, leaving 19 bases between the germline ends. This chain links TRBV25-1 with TRBJ1-1; D is unclear. This receptor was taken from an adult who was a healthcare worker with PCR-confirmed SARS-CoV-2 infection or an uninfected control (not recorded which). Sequencing used whole blood. The CDR3 is CASRLPGRGSNTEAFF. CDR3 DNA: TGTGCCAGCAGACTCCCCGGGCGGGGTAGTAACACTGAAGCTTTCTTT.